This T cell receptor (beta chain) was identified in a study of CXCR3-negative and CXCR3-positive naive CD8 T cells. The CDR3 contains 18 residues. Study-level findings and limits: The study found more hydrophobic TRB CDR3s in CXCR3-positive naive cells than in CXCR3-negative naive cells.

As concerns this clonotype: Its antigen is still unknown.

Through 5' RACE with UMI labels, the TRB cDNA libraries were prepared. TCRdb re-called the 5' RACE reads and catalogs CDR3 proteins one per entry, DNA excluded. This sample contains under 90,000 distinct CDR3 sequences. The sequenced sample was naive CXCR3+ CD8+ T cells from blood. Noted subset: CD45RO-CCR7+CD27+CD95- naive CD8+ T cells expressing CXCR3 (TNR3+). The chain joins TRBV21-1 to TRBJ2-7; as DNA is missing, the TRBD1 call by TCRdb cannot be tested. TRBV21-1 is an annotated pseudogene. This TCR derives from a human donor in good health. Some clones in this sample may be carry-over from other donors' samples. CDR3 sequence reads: CASSRKRPGQDRLYEQYF.